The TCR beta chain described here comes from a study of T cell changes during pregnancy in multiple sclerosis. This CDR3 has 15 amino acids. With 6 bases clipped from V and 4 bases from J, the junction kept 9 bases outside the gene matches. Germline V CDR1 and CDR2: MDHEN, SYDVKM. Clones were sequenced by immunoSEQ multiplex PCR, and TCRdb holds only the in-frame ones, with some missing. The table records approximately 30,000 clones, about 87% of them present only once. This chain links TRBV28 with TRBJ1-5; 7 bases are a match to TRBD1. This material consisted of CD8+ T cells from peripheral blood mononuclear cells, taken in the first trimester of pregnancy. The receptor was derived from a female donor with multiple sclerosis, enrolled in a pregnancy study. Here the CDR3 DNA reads TGTGCCAGCAGCCAAACGACAGGGTCGAATCAGCCCCAGCATTTT. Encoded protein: CASSQTTGSNQPQHF. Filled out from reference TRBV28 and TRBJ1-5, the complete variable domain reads DVKVTQSSRYLVKRTGEKVFLECVQDMDHENMFWYRQDPGLGLRLIYFSYDVKMKEKGDIPEGYSVSREKKERFSLILESASTNQTSMYLCASSQTTGSNQPQHFGDGTRLSIL.